These 13 T cell receptor beta chains were sequenced from one sample in a study of CD4+ T cells in melanoma. The table came from immunoSEQ multiplex PCR; TCRdb's copy has only in-frame clones and leaves some out. Of about 20,000 clones in the sample, about 83% were seen once. Sequenced material: cells from a culture (not recorded whether cultured in vitro). Receptor source: a human donor with melanoma.

The chain has TRBV30 and TRBJ2-7; 10 nucleotides align to TRBD1. Germline CDR1 and CDR2: GTSNPN and SVGIG (reference sequence). This CDR3 spans 14 amino acids. The junction had 0 bases not matched to a gene; V was cut back by 0 bases and J by 1 base. CDR3 in DNA: TGTGCCTGGAGTGTGGGACAGGGGTCCTACGAGCAGTACTTC. Translated: CAWSVGQGSYEQYF.

The gene calls are TRBV13 and TRBJ2-7, with 11 positions matching TRBD1. This CDR3 spans 15 amino acids. Per the germline V gene, CDR1 is PRHDT and CDR2 is FYEKMQ (reference sequence). V shed 4 bases and J 3 bases; nucleotides not matched to a gene: 5. The CDR3 protein is CASSSGQGEVYEQYF. The CDR3 DNA sequence: TGTGCCAGCAGCTCGGGACAGGGGGAAGTCTACGAGCAGTACTTC.

The rearrangement joins TRBV5-1 to TRBJ2-5; D is undetermined. The CDR3 consists of 14 residues. Germline lookup yields CDR1 SGHRS and CDR2 YFSETQ. The ends were cut back, 0 bases at V and 3 bases at J, with 9 bases in the middle. The CDR3 here is CASSLGHAKETQYF. CDR3 in DNA: TGCGCCAGCAGCTTGGGACATGCAAAAGAGACCCAGTACTTC.

The chain has TRBV6-1 and TRBJ2-2, with D perhaps TRBD1 or TRBD2 (6 bases each). Germline V gene lookup returns CDR1 MNHNS and CDR2 SASEGT. V lost 2 bases, J lost 6 bases, and 7 bases lay in between. CDR3 length: 13 residues. The CDR3, as DNA: TGTGCCAGCAGTGAACGGGGGCCCGGGGAGCTGTTTTTT. Its translation is CASSERGPGELFF.

The chain links TRBV5-6 to TRBJ1-6, with D unresolved. The CDR3 is 12 amino acids. In germline, CDR1 is SGHDT, CDR2 YYEEEE. V was pared by 4 bases and J by 7 bases, with 6 bases between. As DNA, the CDR3 is TGTGCCAGCAGCGGCTACAATTCACCCCTCCACTTT. This sequence encodes CASSGYNSPLHF.

The gene calls are TRBV6-6 and TRBJ1-5; D is perhaps TRBD1 (6 bases). The CDR3 consists of 13 residues. V was cut by 7 bases and J by 7 bases, with 14 bases left in between. The germline V gene encodes CDR1 MNHNY and CDR2 SVGAGI (reference sequence). CDR3 loop: CASKASGAQPQHF. The CDR3 DNA reads as TGTGCCAGCAAGGCGTCGGGGGCACAGCCCCAGCATTTT.

The CDR3 DNA reads TGTGCCAGCAGAAGTTCCGGAAACTATGGCTACACCTTC. It encodes CASRSSGNYGYTF. The chain is built from TRBV27 and TRBJ1-2; D gene unclear. Trimming shortened V by 6 bases and J by 2 bases, and 10 bases separated the two germline ends. From germline, CDR1 is MNHEY and CDR2 SMNVEV (reference sequence). The CDR3 totals 13 residues.

This rearrangement joins TRBV7-3 to TRBJ2-7; 9 positions match TRBD1. Per germline, CDR1 SGHTA and CDR2 FQGTGA. The CDR3 extends over 18 amino acids. The J segment lost 4 bases and the V segment lost 1 base, leaving 14 bases of the junction unmatched. CDR3 region: CASSLKGWSSDRGYEQYF. Here the CDR3 DNA reads TGTGCCAGCAGCTTAAAAGGCTGGTCGTCGGACAGGGGATACGAGCAGTACTTC.

This sequence joins TRBV18 and TRBJ2-5, with a possible D match to TRBD1 (6 bases). CDR3 size: 13 residues. CDR1 is KGHSH and CDR2 is LQKENI in the germline V gene. The V gene lost 9 bases and the J gene lost 5 bases, with 16 bases spanning the gap. The CDR3 DNA reads TGTGCCAGTACCACAGGGACCTCGGAGACCCAGTACTTC. As protein: CASTTGTSETQYF.

V gene TRBV30 combines with J gene TRBJ1-6; D is perhaps TRBD1 (6 bases). The CDR3 has 14 amino acids. Germline values: CDR1 GTSNPN, CDR2 SVGIG (reference sequence). V lost 2 bases and J 7 bases, leaving 12 bases between the germline ends. CDR3 sequence (DNA): TGTGCCTGGAGTCTTGACAGGTCAAATTCACCCCTCCACTTT. It encodes CAWSLDRSNSPLHF.

This chain joins TRBV7-9 and TRBJ1-3; weak D call: TRBD1 (5 bases). Trimming removed 5 bases from V and 2 bases from J, with 16 bases in between. The CDR3 runs to 16 residues. Germline CDR1 is SEHNR and CDR2 is FQNEAQ (reference sequence). In nucleotides, the CDR3 is TGTGCCAGCAGCCCCCACGGGGGGGTGGCTGGAAACACCATATATTTT. Amino acid sequence: CASSPHGGVAGNTIYF.

The V call is TRBV11-2, the J call TRBJ1-5, with TRBD1 as a possible D gene (5 bases). The V gene lost 5 bases and the J gene lost 7 bases, with 18 bases spanning the gap. CDR3 length: 15 residues. Per germline, CDR1 SGHAT and CDR2 FQNNGV. The CDR3 loop is CASSPWGAPGQPQHF. The DNA of the CDR3 is TGTGCCAGCAGCCCCTGGGGCGCCCCGGGGCAGCCCCAGCATTTT. Full variable domain (remainder filled in from reference TRBV11-2 and TRBJ1-5): EAGVAQSPRYKIIEKRQSVAFWCNPISGHATLYWYQQILGQGPKLLIQFQNNGVVDDSQLPKDRFSAERLKGVDSTLKIQPAKLEDSAVYLCASSPWGAPGQPQHFGDGTRLSIL.

The chain recombines TRBV7-2 with TRBJ1-5; D is perhaps TRBD1 (6 bases). The CDR3 has 13 amino acids. V lost 4 bases and J 4 bases, leaving 8 bases between the germline ends. Germline assignment: CDR1 SGHTA and CDR2 FQGNSA. The CDR3 sequence is CASSWDKNQPQHF. CDR3 in DNA: TGTGCCAGCAGCTGGGACAAGAATCAGCCCCAGCATTTT.